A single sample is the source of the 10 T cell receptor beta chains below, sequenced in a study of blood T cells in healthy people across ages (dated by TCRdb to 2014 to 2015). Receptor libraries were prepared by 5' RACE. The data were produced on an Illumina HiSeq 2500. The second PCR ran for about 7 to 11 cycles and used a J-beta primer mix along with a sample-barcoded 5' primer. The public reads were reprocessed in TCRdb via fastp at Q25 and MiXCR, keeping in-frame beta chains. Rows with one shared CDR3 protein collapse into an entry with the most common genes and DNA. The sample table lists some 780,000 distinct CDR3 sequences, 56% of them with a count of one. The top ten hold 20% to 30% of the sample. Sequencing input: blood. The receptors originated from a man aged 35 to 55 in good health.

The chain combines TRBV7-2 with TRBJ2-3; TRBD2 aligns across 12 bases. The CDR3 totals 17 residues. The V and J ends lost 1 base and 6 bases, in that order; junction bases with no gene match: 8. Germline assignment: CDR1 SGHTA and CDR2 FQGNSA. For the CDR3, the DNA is TGTGCCAGCAGCTTAGGTTGGGCTAGCGGGGGGGCGGATACGCAGTATTTT. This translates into CASSLGWASGGADTQYF.

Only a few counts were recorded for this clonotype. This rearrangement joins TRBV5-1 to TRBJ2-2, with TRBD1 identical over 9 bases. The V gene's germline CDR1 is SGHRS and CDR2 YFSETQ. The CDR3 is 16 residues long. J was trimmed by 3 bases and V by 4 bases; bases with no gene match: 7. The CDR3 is CASSASGTGHTGELFF. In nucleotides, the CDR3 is TGCGCCAGCAGCGCGTCCGGGACAGGGCACACCGGGGAGCTGTTTTTT.

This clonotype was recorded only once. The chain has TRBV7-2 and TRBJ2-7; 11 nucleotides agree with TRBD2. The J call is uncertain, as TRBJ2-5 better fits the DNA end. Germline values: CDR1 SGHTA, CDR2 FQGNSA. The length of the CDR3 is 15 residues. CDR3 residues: CASSYTSGSGETQYF. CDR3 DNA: TGTGCCAGCAGCTACACTAGCGGGAGTGGGGAGACCCAGTACTTC.

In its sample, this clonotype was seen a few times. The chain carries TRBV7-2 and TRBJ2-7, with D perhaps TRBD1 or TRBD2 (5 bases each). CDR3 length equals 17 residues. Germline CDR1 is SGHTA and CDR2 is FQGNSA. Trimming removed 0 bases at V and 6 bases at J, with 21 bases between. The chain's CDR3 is CASSLATRTGAGSEQYF. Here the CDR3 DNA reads TGTGCCAGCAGCTTAGCGACGCGAACCGGGGCTGGGTCCGAGCAGTACTTC. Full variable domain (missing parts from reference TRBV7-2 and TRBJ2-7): GAGVSQSPSNKVTEKGKDVELRCDPISGHTALYWYRQSLGQGLEFLIYFQGNSAPDKSGLPSDRFSAERTGGSVSTLTIQRTQQEDSAVYLCASSLATRTGAGSEQYFGPGTRLTVT.

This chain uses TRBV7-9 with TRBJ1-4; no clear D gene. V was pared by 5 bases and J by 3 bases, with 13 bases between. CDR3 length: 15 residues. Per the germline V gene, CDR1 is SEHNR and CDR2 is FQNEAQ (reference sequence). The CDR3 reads CASSPRGGSNEKLFF. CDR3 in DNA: TGTGCCAGCAGCCCAAGAGGTGGCTCTAATGAAAAACTGTTTTTT.

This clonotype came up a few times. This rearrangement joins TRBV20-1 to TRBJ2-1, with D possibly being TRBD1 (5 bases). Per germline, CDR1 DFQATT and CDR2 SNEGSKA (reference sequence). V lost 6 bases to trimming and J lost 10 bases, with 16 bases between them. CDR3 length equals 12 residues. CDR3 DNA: TGCAGTGCCGGACAAAGCGTCGACGAGCAGTTCTTC. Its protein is CSAGQSVDEQFF.

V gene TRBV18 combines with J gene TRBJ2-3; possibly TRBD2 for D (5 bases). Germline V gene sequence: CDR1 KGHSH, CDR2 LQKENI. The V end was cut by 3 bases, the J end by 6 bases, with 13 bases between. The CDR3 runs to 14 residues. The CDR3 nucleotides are TGTGCCAGCTCACCGACGACCGGGGAGGATACGCAGTATTTT. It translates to CASSPTTGEDTQYF.

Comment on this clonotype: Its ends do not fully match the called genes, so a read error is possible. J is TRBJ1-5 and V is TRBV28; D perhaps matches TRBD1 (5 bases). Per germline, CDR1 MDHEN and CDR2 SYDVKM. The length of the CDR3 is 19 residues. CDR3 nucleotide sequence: TGTGCCAGTAGTTTTGTAGTGGCAGTGCAAAAGGGGATAAATCAGCCCCAGCATTTT. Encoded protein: CASSFVVAVQKGINQPQHF.

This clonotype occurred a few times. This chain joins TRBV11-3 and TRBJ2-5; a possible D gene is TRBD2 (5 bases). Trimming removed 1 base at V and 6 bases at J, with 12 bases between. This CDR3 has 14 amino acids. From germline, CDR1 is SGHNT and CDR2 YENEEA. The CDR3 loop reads CASSLVAGTKTQYF. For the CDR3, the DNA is TGTGCCAGCAGCTTAGTGGCGGGCACAAAGACCCAGTACTTC. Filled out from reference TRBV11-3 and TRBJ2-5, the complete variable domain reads EAGVVQSPRYKIIEKKQPVAFWCNPISGHNTLYWYLQNLGQGPELLIRYENEEAVDDSQLPKDRFSAERLKGVDSTLKIQPAELGDSAVYLCASSLVAGTKTQYFGPGTRLLVL.

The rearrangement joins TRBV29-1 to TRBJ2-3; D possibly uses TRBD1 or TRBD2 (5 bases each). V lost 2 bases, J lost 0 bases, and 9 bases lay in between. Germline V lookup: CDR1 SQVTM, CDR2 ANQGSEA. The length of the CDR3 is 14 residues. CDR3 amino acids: CSVERGGSTDTQYF. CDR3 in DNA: TGCAGCGTTGAACGGGGCGGAAGCACAGATACGCAGTATTTT.